This TCR beta chain was recorded in a study of blood T cell repertoires in COVID-19. Study-wide context: Sites across the United States, Italy and Spain contributed samples from acute and convalescent COVID-19.

This clone was seen a single time. Original methodology: Amplification with reference gene primers provided the estimates of nucleated cell counts. Sequencing was performed with immunoSEQ multiplex PCR; in TCRdb, only in-frame clones are kept and a portion is missing. V, J and clone size are those of that table, while D and trimming were read from the DNA. The table includes about 68,000 clones, about 80% detected once. The CDR3 sequence is 11 residues long. Germline V lookup: CDR1 MNHEY, CDR2 SVGAGI. The germline V and J ends were trimmed by 8 bases and 8 bases, with 12 bases remaining between them. Sequencing input: peripheral blood. This receptor was identified in a human donor in a cohort sampled during active COVID-19. The rearrangement links TRBV6-5 to TRBJ1-1; no reliable D call. The CDR3 nucleotides read TGTGCCAGCCTCCTCCACCAGGAAGCTTTCTTT. It specifies CASLLHQEAFF.